This T cell receptor (beta chain) was obtained from a study of blood T cell repertoires in COVID-19. Study-wide background: Collection of acute and convalescent COVID-19 samples took place in the United States, Italy and Spain. Sample material is recorded as cDNA or gDNA derived from T cells, B-cell-depleted T cells, or PBMCs.

Per the original data handling: From reference gene primer amplification, estimates of nucleated cell counts were derived. The table came from immunoSEQ multiplex PCR; TCRdb's copy has only in-frame clones and leaves some out. V and J calls and clone size follow that table, whereas D and trimming were derived from the DNA. The sample has 240,000 or so clones, about three quarters seen once. Looked up from germline, CDR1 is SGHRS and CDR2 is YFSETQ. V was shortened by 3 bases and J by 9 bases, with 13 bases between the two germline ends. This CDR3 has 13 residues. This TCR came from a woman of 80 years or more with acute or convalescent COVID-19. Sequencing was carried out using peripheral blood. V usage is TRBV5-1 and J usage is TRBJ2-1; D is possibly TRBD1 (6 bases). Here the CDR3 DNA reads TGCGCCAGCAGCTGGGGGCAGGGCGGTGAGCAGTTCTTC. Translating gives CASSWGQGGEQFF.